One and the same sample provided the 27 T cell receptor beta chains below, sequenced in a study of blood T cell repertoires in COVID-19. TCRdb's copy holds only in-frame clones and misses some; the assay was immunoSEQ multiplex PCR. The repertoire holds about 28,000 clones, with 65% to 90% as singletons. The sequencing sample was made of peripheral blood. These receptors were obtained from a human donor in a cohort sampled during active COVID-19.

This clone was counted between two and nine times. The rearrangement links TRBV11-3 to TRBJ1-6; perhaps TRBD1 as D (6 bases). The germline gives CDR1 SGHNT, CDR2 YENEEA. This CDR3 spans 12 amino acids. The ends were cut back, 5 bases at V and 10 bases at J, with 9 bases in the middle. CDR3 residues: CASSTTGSPLHF. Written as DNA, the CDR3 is TGTGCCAGCAGCACCACAGGGTCACCCCTCCACTTT.

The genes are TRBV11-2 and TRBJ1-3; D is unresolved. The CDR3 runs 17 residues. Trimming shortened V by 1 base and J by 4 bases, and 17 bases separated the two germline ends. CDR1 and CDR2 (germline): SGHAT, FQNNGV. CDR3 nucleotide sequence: TGTGCCAGCAGCTTAGTCCCCGCGGCGAGCTCCGGAAACACCATATATTTT. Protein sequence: CASSLVPAASSGNTIYF.

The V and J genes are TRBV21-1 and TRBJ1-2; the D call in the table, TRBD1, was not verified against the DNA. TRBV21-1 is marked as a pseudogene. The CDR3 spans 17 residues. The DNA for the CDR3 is TGTGCCAGCAGCACTGAGGGACAGGGGGGGTCTAACTATGGCTACACCTTC. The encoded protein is CASSTEGQGGSNYGYTF.

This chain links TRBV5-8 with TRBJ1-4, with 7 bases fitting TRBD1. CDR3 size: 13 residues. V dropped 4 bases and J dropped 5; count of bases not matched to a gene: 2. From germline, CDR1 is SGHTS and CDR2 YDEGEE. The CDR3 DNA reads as TGTGCCAGCAGCCGGGGACAGAATGAAAAACTGTTTTTT. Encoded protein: CASSRGQNEKLFF.

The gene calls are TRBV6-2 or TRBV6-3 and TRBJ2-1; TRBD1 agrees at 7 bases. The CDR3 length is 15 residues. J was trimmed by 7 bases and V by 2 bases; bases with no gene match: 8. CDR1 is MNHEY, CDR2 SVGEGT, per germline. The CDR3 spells CASSYDRQGKNEQFF. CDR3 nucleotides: TGTGCCAGCAGTTACGACCGACAGGGCAAGAATGAGCAGTTCTTC.

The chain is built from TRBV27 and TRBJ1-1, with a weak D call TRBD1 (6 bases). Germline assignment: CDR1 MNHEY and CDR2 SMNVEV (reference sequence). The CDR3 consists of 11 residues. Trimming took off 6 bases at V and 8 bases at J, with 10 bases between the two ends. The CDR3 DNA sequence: TGTGCCAGCAGCCAGGGGTCGGAAGCTTTCTTT. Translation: CASSQGSEAFF.

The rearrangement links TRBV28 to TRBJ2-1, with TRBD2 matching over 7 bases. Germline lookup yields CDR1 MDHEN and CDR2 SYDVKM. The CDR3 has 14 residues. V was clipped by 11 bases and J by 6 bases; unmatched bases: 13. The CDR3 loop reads CASRGAGRLNEQFF. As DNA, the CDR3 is TGTGCCTCTCGGGGAGCGGGGAGACTCAATGAGCAGTTCTTC.

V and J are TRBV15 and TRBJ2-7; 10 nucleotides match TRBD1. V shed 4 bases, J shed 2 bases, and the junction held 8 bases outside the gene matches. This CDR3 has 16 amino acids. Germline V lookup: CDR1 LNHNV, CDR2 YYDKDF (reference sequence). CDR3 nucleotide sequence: TGTGCCACCAGCATAGGAGCCGGGACAGGGGCCTACGAGCAGTACTTC. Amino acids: CATSIGAGTGAYEQYF.

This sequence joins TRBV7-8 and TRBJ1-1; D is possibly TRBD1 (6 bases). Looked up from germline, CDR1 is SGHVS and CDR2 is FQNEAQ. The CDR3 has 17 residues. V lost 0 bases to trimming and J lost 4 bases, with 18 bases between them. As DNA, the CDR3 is TGTGCCAGCAGCTTAGCAATCCAGGGGCGATGGGGCACTGAAGCTTTCTTT. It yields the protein CASSLAIQGRWGTEAFF.

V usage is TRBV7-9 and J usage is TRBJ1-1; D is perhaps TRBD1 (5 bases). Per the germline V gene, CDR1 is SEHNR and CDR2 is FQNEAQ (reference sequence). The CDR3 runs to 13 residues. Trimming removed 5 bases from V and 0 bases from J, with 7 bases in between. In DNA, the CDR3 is TGTGCCAGCAGCCGGGGGGTGAACACTGAAGCTTTCTTT. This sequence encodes CASSRGVNTEAFF.

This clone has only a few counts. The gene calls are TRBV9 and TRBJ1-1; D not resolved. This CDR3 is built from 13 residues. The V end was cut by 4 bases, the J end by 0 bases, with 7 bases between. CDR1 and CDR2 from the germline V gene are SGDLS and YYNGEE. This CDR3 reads CASSRGMNTEAFF. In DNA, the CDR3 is TGTGCCAGCAGCCGCGGCATGAACACTGAAGCTTTCTTT.

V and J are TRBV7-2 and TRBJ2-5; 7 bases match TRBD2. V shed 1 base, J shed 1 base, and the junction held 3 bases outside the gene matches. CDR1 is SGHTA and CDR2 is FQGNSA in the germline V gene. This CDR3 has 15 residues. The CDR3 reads CASSLGLAVQETQYF. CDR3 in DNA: TGTGCCAGCAGCTTAGGCCTAGCGGTCCAAGAGACCCAGTACTTC.

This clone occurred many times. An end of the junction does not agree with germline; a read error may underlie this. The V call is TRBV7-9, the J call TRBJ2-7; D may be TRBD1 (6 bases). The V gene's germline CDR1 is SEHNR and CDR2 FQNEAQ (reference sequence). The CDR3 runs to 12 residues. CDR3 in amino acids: CAGETGTPGQDF. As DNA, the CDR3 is TGTGCCGGGGAAACCGGGACACCAGGGCAGGACTTC. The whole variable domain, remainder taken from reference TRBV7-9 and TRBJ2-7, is DTGVSQNPRHKITKRGQNVTFRCDPISEHNRLYWYRQTLGQGPEFLTYFQNEAQLEKSRLLSDRFSAERPKGSFSTLEIQRTEQGDSAMYLCAGETGTPGQDFGPGTRLTVT.

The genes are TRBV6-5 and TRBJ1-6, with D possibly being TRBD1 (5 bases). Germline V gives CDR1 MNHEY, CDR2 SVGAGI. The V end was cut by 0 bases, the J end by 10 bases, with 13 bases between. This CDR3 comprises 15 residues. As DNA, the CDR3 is TGTGCCAGCAGTTACTCTTGGACGGGGGGATCACCCCTCCACTTT. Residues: CASSYSWTGGSPLHF.

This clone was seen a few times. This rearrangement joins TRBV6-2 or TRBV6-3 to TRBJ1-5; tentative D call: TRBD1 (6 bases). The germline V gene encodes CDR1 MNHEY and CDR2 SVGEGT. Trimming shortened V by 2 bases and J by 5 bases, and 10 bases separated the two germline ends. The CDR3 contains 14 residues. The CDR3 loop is CASSYARGYQPQHF. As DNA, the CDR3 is TGTGCCAGCAGTTACGCCAGGGGTTATCAGCCCCAGCATTTT.

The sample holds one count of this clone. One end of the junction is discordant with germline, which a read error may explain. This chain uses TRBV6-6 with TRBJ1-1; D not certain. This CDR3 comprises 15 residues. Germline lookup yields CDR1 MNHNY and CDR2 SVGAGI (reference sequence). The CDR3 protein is CASQTPPQVKTEAFF. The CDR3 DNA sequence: TGTGCCAGCCAGACACCGCCCCAAGTGAAGACTGAAGCTTTCTTT.

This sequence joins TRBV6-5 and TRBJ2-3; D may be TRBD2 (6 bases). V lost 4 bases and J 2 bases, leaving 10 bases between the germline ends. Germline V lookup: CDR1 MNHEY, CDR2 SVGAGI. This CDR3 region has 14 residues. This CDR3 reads CASSFRGNTDTQYF. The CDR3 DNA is TGTGCCAGCAGTTTTCGGGGGAACACAGATACGCAGTATTTT.

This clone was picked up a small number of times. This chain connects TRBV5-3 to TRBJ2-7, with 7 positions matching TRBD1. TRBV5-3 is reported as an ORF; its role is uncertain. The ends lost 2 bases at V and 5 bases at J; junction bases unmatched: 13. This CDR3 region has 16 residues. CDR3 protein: CARSFPPTGSEHEQYF. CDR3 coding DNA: TGTGCCAGAAGCTTCCCTCCGACAGGGAGTGAACACGAGCAGTACTTC.

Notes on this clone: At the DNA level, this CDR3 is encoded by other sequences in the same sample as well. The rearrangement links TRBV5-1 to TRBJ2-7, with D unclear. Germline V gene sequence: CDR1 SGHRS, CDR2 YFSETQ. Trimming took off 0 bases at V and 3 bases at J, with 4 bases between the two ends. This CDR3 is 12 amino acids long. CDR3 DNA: TGCGCCAGCAGCTTGGAGAGCTACGAGCAGTACTTC. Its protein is CASSLESYEQYF.

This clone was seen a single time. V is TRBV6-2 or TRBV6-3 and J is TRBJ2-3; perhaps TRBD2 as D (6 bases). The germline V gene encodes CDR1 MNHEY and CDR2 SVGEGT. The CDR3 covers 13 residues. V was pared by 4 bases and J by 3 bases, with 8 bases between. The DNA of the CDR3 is TGTGCCAGCAGTTCTAGCGAAACAGATACGCAGTATTTT. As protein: CASSSSETDTQYF.

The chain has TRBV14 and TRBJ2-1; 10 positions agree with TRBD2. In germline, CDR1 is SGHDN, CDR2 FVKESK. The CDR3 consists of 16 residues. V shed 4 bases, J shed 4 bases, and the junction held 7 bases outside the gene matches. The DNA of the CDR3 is TGTGCCAGCAGCCTCCGGGCTAGCGGGGGTTACAATGAGCAGTTCTTC. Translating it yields CASSLRASGGYNEQFF. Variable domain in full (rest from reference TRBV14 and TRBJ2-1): EAGVTQFPSHSVIEKGQTVTLRCDPISGHDNLYWYRRVMGKEIKFLLHFVKESKQDESGMPNNRFLAERTGGTYSTLKVQPAELEDSGVYFCASSLRASGGYNEQFFGPGTRLTVL.

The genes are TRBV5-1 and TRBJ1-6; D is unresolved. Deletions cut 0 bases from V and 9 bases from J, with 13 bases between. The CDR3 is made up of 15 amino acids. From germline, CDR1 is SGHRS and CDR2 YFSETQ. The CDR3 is CASSLEQSLSSPLHF. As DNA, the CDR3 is TGCGCCAGCAGCTTGGAACAGAGTCTAAGTTCACCCCTCCACTTT. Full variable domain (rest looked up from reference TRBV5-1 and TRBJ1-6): KAGVTQTPRYLIKTRGQQVTLSCSPISGHRSVSWYQQTPGQGLQFLFEYFSETQRNKGNFPGRFSGRQFSNSRSEMNVSTLELGDSALYLCASSLEQSLSSPLHFGNGTRLTVT.

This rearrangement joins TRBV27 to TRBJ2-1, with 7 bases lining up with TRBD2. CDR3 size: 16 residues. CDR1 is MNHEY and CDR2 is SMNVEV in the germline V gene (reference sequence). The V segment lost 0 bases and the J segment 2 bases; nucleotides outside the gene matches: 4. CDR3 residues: CASSLSSAGAYNEQFF. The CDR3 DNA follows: TGTGCCAGCAGTTTATCCTCTGCGGGAGCCTACAATGAGCAGTTCTTC.

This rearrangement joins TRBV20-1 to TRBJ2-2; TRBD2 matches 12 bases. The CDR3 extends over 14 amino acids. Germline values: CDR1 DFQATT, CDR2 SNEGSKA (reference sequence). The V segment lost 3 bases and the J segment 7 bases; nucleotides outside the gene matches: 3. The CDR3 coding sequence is TGCAGTGCTAGTGGACTAGCGGGGTACGGGGAGCTGTTTTTT. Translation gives CSASGLAGYGELFF.

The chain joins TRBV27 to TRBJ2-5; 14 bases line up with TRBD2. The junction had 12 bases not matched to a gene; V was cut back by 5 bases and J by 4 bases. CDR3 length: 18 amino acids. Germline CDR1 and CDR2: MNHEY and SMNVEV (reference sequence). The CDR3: CASSPGLAGGRPRETQYF. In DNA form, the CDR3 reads TGTGCCAGCAGTCCAGGACTAGCGGGGGGTCGTCCGCGAGAGACCCAGTACTTC.

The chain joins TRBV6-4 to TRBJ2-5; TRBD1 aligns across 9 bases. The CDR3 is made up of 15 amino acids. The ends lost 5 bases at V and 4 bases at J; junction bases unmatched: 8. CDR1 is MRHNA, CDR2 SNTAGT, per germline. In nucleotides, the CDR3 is TGTGCCAGCAGTTCCGGGACAGGGCTGTTAGAGACCCAGTACTTC. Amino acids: CASSSGTGLLETQYF.

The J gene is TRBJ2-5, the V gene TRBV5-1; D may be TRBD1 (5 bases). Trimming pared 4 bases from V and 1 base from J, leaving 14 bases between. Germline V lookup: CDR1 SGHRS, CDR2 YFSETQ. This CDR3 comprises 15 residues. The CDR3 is CASSTSDRRQETQYF. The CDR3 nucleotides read TGCGCCAGCAGCACCTCAGACAGACGCCAAGAGACCCAGTACTTC.